The clone carrying this T cell receptor (beta chain) has more than one count but fewer than ten. Its target is unknown. Data came from immunoSEQ multiplex PCR; TCRdb stores just in-frame clones and leaves some out. The table lists some 14,000 clones, around 76% of them singletons. V shed 0 bases and J shed 0 bases, with 15 bases lying between them. Per germline, CDR1 LGHNA and CDR2 YNFKEQ. This CDR3 spans 18 amino acids. This record belongs to a study of vaccination effects on CD4 cells after COVID-19. Overall study results and limits: Researchers report that only 1 of 255 vaccine-induced clones in healthy vaccinees cross-reacted with common cold coronaviruses.

Viral peptide pool expansion of antigen-specific CD4+ T cells preceded sequencing in the ViraFEST assay. The culture ran for nine to eleven days, and then CD4+ T cells were isolated. They grew 1.8 million or so PBMC in each well, adding 10 IU/ml IL-2 and around 10 ug/ml peptides. This receptor was identified in a human donor who received a COVID-19 vaccine. The chain is built from TRBV4-2 and TRBJ1-3, with D unresolved. Material: CD4+ T cells from PBMCs cultured with HCoV-229E spike peptides, obtained before COVID-19 vaccination. CDR3 loop: CASSQDPRTGNSGNTIYF. The CDR3 coding sequence is TGTGCCAGCAGCCAAGATCCCCGGACGGGAAACTCTGGAAACACCATATATTTT.